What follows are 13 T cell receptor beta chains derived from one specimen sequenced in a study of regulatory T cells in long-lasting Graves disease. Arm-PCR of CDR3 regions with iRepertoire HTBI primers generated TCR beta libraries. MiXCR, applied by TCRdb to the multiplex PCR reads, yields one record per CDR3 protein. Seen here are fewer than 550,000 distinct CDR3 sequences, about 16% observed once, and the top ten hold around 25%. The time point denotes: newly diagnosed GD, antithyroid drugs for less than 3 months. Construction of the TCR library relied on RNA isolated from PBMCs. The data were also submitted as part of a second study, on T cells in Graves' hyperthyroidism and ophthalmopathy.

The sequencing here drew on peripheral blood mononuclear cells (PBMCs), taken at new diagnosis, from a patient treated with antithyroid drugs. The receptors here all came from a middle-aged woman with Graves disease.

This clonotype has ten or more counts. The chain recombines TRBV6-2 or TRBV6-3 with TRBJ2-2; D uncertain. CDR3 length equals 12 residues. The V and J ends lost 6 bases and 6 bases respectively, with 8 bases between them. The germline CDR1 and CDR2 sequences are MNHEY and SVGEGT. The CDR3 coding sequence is TGTGCCAGCAGGGACGGAGCCGGGGAGCTGTTTTTT. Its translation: CASRDGAGELFF.

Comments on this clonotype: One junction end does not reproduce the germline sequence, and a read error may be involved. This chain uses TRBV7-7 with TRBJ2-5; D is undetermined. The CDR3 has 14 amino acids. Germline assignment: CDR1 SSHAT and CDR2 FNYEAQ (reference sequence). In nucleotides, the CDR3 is TGTGCTAGCAGCCCACTTGGGCTTTTAGAGACCCAGTACTTC. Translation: CASSPLGLLETQYF. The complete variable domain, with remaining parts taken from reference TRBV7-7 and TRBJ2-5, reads GAGVSQSPRYKVTKRGQDVTLRCDPISSHATLYWYQQALGQGPEFLTYFNYEAQPDKSGLPSDRFSAERPEGSISTLTIQRTEQRDSAMYRCASSPLGLLETQYFGPGTRLLVL.

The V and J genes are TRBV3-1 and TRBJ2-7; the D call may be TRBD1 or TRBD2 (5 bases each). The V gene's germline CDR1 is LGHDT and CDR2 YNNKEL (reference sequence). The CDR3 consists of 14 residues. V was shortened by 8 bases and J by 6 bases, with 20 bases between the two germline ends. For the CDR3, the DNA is TGTGCCAGCTCACCAACGGCCCCGAGGGGCGAGCAGTACTTC. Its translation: CASSPTAPRGEQYF.

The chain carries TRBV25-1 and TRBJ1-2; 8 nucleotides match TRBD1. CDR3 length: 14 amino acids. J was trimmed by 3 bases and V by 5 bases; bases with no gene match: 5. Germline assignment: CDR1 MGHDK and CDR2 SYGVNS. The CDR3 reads CASSRAGGHYGYTF. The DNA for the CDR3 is TGTGCCAGCAGTAGGGCAGGGGGCCACTATGGCTACACCTTC.

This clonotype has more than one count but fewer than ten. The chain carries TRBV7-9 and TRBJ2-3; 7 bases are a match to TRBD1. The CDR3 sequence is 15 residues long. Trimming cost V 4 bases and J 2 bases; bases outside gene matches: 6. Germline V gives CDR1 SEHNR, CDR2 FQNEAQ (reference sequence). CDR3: CASSSRTGLTDTQYF. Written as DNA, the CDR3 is TGTGCCAGCAGCTCGCGGACAGGACTCACAGATACGCAGTATTTT. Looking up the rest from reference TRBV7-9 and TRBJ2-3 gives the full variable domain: DTGVSQNPRHKITKRGQNVTFRCDPISEHNRLYWYRQTLGQGPEFLTYFQNEAQLEKSRLLSDRFSAERPKGSFSTLEIQRTEQGDSAMYLCASSSRTGLTDTQYFGPGTRLTVL.

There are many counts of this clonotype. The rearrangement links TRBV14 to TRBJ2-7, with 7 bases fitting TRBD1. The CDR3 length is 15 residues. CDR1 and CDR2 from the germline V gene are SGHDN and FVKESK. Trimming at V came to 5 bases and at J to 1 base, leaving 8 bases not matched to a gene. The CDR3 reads CASSARDRLSYEQYF. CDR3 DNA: TGTGCCAGCAGCGCGAGGGACAGACTTTCCTACGAGCAGTACTTC.

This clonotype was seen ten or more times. The CDR3 loop reads CASSPQTGRRLQYNSPLHF. CDR3 nucleotide sequence: TGTGCCAGTTCCCCCCAAACGGGACGCCGGCTACAGTATAATTCACCCCTCCACTTT. This chain connects TRBV2 to TRBJ1-6; D perhaps matches TRBD1 (5 bases). This CDR3 spans 19 amino acids. Germline CDR1 reads SNHLY; CDR2 reads FYNNEI. Trimming removed 9 bases from V and 4 bases from J, with 28 bases in between.

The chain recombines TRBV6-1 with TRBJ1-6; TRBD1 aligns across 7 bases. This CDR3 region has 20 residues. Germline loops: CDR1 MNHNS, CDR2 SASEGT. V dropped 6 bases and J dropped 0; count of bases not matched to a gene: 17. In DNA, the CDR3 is TGTGCCAGCAGGAGACGGGGACAGCTGTCGACTGGCTCCTATAATTCACCCCTCCACTTT. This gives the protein CASRRRGQLSTGSYNSPLHF.

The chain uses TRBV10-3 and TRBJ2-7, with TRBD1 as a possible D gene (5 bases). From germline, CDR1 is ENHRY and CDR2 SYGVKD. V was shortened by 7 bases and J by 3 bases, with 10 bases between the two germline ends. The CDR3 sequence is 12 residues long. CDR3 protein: CAIMDTGYEQYF. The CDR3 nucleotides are TGTGCCATCATGGACACCGGCTACGAGCAGTACTTC.

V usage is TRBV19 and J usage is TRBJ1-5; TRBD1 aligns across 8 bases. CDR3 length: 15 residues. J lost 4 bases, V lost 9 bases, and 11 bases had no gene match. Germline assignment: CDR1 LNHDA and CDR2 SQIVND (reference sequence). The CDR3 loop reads CARPPHTGGNQPQHF. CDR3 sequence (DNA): TGTGCCAGACCCCCCCACACAGGGGGAAATCAGCCCCAGCATTTT.

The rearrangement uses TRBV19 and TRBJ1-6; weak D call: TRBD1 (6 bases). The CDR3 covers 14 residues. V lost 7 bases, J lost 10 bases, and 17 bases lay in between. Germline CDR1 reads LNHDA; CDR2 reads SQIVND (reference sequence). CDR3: CASNDRSGGSPLHF. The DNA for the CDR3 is TGTGCCAGTAATGACAGGTCGGGAGGATCACCCCTCCACTTT.

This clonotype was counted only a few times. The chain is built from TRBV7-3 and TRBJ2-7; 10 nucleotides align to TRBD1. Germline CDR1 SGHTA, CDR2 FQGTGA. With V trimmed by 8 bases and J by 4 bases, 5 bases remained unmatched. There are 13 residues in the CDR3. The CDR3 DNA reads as TGTGCCAGCCACGACAGGGGGCTGTACGAGCAGTACTTC. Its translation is CASHDRGLYEQYF.

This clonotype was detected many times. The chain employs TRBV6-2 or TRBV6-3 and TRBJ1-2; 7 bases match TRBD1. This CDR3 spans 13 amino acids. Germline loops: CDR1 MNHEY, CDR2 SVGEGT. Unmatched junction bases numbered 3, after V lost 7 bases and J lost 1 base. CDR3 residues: CASTQGDNYGYTF. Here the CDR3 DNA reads TGTGCCAGCACGCAGGGGGATAACTATGGCTACACCTTC.